A selection of T cell receptor beta chains follows, all from one sample in a study of blood T cell repertoires in COVID-19. TCRdb keeps only in-frame clones here, not all; method: immunoSEQ multiplex PCR. The table records fewer than 300,000 clones, around 78% of them present only once. Sequencing was carried out using peripheral blood. These receptors originate from a woman in her sixties or seventies with active or convalescent COVID-19. CDR3s include the opening cysteine and the closing phenylalanine or tryptophan. The order of the fields is V gene, clone size, J gene, D gene, CDR3 DNA, CDR3 protein. D genes are given only for firm matches. A clone size is listed for some rows: how often the clone was seen (once, few, many), or a class if it is expanded.

TRBV28	NA	TRBJ2-7	TRBD2	TGTGCCAGCAGTCCTAGCGGGAGCGGGTCCTACGAGCAGTACTTC	CASSPSGSGSYEQYF
TRBV11-3	NA	TRBJ2-7	TRBD2	TGTGCCAGCAGCTCATTCGGGACTAGCGGGAGTTACGAGCAGTACTTC	CASSSFGTSGSYEQYF
TRBV10-3	NA	TRBJ2-1	TRBD2	TGTGCCACACGCACTGCCCCTAGCGGGATAAACAATGAGCAGTTCTTC	CATRTAPSGINNEQFF
TRBV4-1	NA	TRBJ1-6	TRBD1	TGCGCCAGCAGCCAGCAGGGGGCAGCTGTTAATTCACCCCTCCACTTT	CASSQQGAAVNSPLHF
TRBV12-3/TRBV12-4	NA	TRBJ2-7	TRBD2	TGTGCCAGCAGTCCCATCCAGCGGGGACCTGCCTACTTC	CASSPIQRGPAYF
TRBV4-2	few	TRBJ1-2	NA	TGTGCCAGCAGCCAGACACTAGCTAACTATGGCTACACCTTC	CASSQTLANYGYTF
TRBV19	NA	TRBJ1-1	NA	TGTGCCAGTAATCATGGGGCAAACACTGAAGCTTTCTTT	CASNHGANTEAFF
TRBV7-9	NA	TRBJ1-1	TRBD1	TGTGCCAGCAGCTTACCGACAGGGGGCGAAGCTTTCTTT	CASSLPTGGEAFF
TRBV5-1	NA	TRBJ1-6	NA	TGCGCCAGCACCTCGGGAGGAGGGTCACCCCTCCACTTT	CASTSGGGSPLHF
TRBV4-3	NA	TRBJ2-1	TRBD1	TGCGCCAGCAGCCAAGATCTTTTACAGTTCATAGGGGGCTCCAATGAGCAGTTCTTC	CASSQDLLQFIGGSNEQFF
TRBV5-1	NA	TRBJ2-1	TRBD2	TGCGCCAGCAGCCTAAATAGCGGGAGCTCCTACAATGAGCAGTTCTTC	CASSLNSGSSYNEQFF
TRBV27	few	TRBJ2-7	NA	TGTGCCAGCAGTTTTCGAGGAGGCGAGCAGTACTTC	CASSFRGGEQYF
TRBV5-5	once	TRBJ1-1	TRBD1	TGTGCCAGCAGCTCCCAGGGGGACACTGAAGCTTTCTTT	CASSSQGDTEAFF
TRBV6-2/TRBV6-3	few	TRBJ2-6	NA	TGTGCCAGCAGTGGCGGGGCTGGGGCCAACGTCCTGACTTTC	CASSGGAGANVLTF
TRBV6-2/TRBV6-3	NA	TRBJ2-7	NA	TGTGCCAGCAGTTCGTACCGTACAGGGTCCTACGAGCAGTACTTC	CASSSYRTGSYEQYF
TRBV4-2	NA	TRBJ1-2	TRBD1	TGTGCCAGCAGTCCCCCAGGACAGGACTACTATGGCTACACCTTC	CASSPPGQDYYGYTF
TRBV11-2	NA	TRBJ2-5	NA	TGTGCCAGCACCAACCCCTACCGGGGGAGGAAGACCCAGTACTTC	CASTNPYRGRKTQYF
TRBV11-2	NA	TRBJ1-2	NA	TGTGCCAGCAGCTTAGATCGGACAGAACATGGCTACACCTTC	CASSLDRTEHGYTF
TRBV4-3	NA	TRBJ2-2	TRBD2	TGCGCCAGCAGCCCTAGCGGGGGGGCGTGGACCGGGGAGCTGTTTTTT	CASSPSGGAWTGELFF
TRBV28	NA	TRBJ2-7	TRBD1	TGTGCCAGCAGTGACAGGGGCAACGAGCAGTACTTC	CASSDRGNEQYF
TRBV30	NA	TRBJ1-2	TRBD1	TGTGCCTGGGCCCAGGGGGACTATGGCTACACCTTC	CAWAQGDYGYTF
TRBV2	NA	TRBJ2-4	NA	TGTGCCATGGGGGCGTCGGCCAAAAACATTCAGTACTTC	CAMGASAKNIQYF
TRBV25-1	NA	TRBJ1-1	NA	TGTGCCAGCAGAACAGGGCCTGAAGCTTTCTTT	CASRTGPEAFF
TRBV6-5	NA	TRBJ1-1	NA	TGTGCCAGCCGGGGACATATGGACACTGAAGCTTTCTTT	CASRGHMDTEAFF
TRBV3-1/TRBV3-2	NA	TRBJ2-3	NA	TGTGCCAGCAGCCAATTAAACCCCGGCACGGGTACGCAGTATTTT	CASSQLNPGTGTQYF
TRBV7-3	NA	TRBJ1-5	TRBD1	TGTGCCAGTGCCCAGGGGGCAGGTCAGCCCCAGCATTTT	CASAQGAGQPQHF
TRBV7-6	NA	TRBJ2-1	TRBD1	TGTGCCAGCAGCTTACCAGGGGGTAGTGGGGACAATGAGCAGTTCTTC	CASSLPGGSGDNEQFF
TRBV5-6	NA	TRBJ2-3	NA	TGTGCCAGCAGGTCACCGGGACTCGGGGCGGATACGCAGTATTTT	CASRSPGLGADTQYF
TRBV7-8	NA	TRBJ2-1	TRBD2	TGTGCCAGCAGCAAAGCCAGAGCGGGGGGCCGGTACAATGAGCAGTTCTTC	CASSKARAGGRYNEQFF
TRBV20-1	NA	TRBJ2-1	TRBD2	TGCAGTGCTAGTATGACTAGCGGGTACAATGAGCAGTTCTTC	CSASMTSGYNEQFF
TRBV29-1	NA	TRBJ1-4	NA	TGCAGCGTTGGGCGCCGGGACACTCATGAAAAACTGTTTTTT	CSVGRRDTHEKLFF
TRBV12-3/TRBV12-4	NA	TRBJ1-2	NA	TGTGCCAGCAGGAAGCAGGACACGGATGGCTACACCTTC	CASRKQDTDGYTF
TRBV5-1	NA	TRBJ1-2	NA	TGCGCCAGCAGCTTGGGCCCCGGGGGGGACTATGGCTACACCTTC	CASSLGPGGDYGYTF
TRBV5-8	NA	TRBJ1-2	TRBD1	TGTGCCAGCAGCACATCGGGACAGGACTATGGCTACACCTTC	CASSTSGQDYGYTF
TRBV1	NA	TRBJ1-5	NA	TGCACCAGCAGCCAAGATATACCAGGGGGCCGAGAGTCTAATCAGCCCCAGCATTTT	CTSSQDIPGGRESNQPQHF
TRBV28	NA	TRBJ2-7	NA	TGTGCCAGCAAAGGAAGGGCGGGGAACGATGAGGAGTACTTC	CASKGRAGNDEEYF
TRBV10-3	NA	TRBJ2-2	TRBD2	TGTGCCATCAGTGATTCTAGCGGGTCCGCCGGGGAGCTGTTTTTT	CAISDSSGSAGELFF
TRBV4-3	NA	TRBJ1-6	TRBD1	TGCGCCAGCAGCCGGGAGGACAGGTTGTATAATTCACCCCTCCACTTT	CASSREDRLYNSPLHF
TRBV7-2	NA	TRBJ2-7	NA	TGTGCCAGCAGCCCACCCCGGGACAACTACTACGAGCAGTACTTC	CASSPPRDNYYEQYF
TRBV6-4	NA	TRBJ1-1	TRBD1	TGTGCCGCACTTGACAGGGTGAACACTGAAGCTTTCTTT	CAALDRVNTEAFF
TRBV5-4	NA	TRBJ2-4	NA	TGTGCCAGCAGCTTGCAGGGGAGCAAAAACATTCAGTACTTC	CASSLQGSKNIQYF